This TCR beta chain is from a study of CD4+ T cells in melanoma. V lost 1 base and J lost 4, with 8 bases in between. CDR1 and CDR2 (germline): SNHLY, FYNNEI. The CDR3 totals 13 residues. This clone was observed a single time. Its specificity is unknown. Overall study findings and caveats: Diverse differentiation states were reported for melanoma neoantigen-specific CD4+ T cells. CD8+ T cell, macrophage and B cell function reportedly correlated with neoantigen-specific CD4+ T cells.

TCRdb keeps only in-frame clones here, not all; method: immunoSEQ multiplex PCR. The repertoire holds roughly 52,000 clones, with more than 60% as singletons. V gene TRBV2 combines with J gene TRBJ2-7, with D possibly called TRBD1 or TRBD2 (5 bases each). The sequence was collected from a human donor with melanoma. Sequencing was carried out using tumor tissue. This CDR3 is CASSEVGGYEQYF. The CDR3 region has the DNA TGTGCCAGCAGTGAAGTTGGGGGTTACGAGCAGTACTTC. Supplemented by reference TRBV2 and TRBJ2-7, the full variable domain reads EPEVTQTPSHQVTQMGQEVILRCVPISNHLYFYWYRQILGQKVEFLVSFYNNEISEKSEIFDDQFSVERPDGSNFTLKIRSTKLEDSAMYFCASSEVGGYEQYFGPGTRLTVT.